The 26 T cell receptor beta chains listed next were all sequenced from one sample in a study of blood T cells in healthy people across ages (dated by TCRdb to between 2015 and 2016). The library came from 5' RACE. Sequencing was performed on an Illumina HiSeq 2500. The second PCR ran for roughly 7 to 12 cycles and used a J-beta primer mix along with a sample-barcoded 5' primer. The raw public reads went through TCRdb reprocessing: fastp at Q25, MiXCR clone calling, in-frame beta chains kept. Each CDR3 protein appears once, grouped with its most common genes and DNA. For this sample the table gives 700,000 or so distinct CDR3 sequences, of which over 40% were detected only once. Roughly 30% of the sample belongs to the ten largest clones. Sequencing was done on a sample of blood. These receptors all come from a man older than 75 in good health.

Only a few counts were recorded for this clonotype. V gene TRBV6-2 or TRBV6-3 combines with J gene TRBJ1-1; D remains unclear. This CDR3 region has 12 residues. The V gene's germline CDR1 is MNHEY and CDR2 SVGEGT. V gave up 0 bases and J gave up 6 bases, with 5 bases separating them. CDR3 in DNA: TGTGCCAGCAGTTACTCGCGCTCTGAAGCTTTCTTT. This sequence encodes CASSYSRSEAFF.

This clonotype was found a few times. The chain uses TRBV6-1 and TRBJ2-1; 12 bases agree with TRBD2. Germline CDR1 is MNHNS and CDR2 is SASEGT. J gave up 6 bases and V 7 bases, and 7 bases lay outside the gene matches. The CDR3 runs to 15 residues. CDR3 sequence (DNA): TGTGCCAGCACATCGACTAGCGGGAGAGGCAATGAGCAGTTCTTC. Translated: CASTSTSGRGNEQFF.

The V gene is TRBV6-6, the J gene TRBJ2-5; perhaps TRBD1 as D (5 bases). CDR1 MNHNY and CDR2 SVGAGI come from the germline V gene (reference sequence). V dropped 3 bases and J dropped 4 bases, with 15 bases sitting between them. The CDR3 runs 15 residues. CDR3 nucleotide sequence: TGTGCCAGCAGTTATGTCAGGGAAGTCCGAGAGACCCAGTACTTC. As protein: CASSYVREVRETQYF.

The J gene is TRBJ2-5, the V gene TRBV9; possibly TRBD2 for D (5 bases). Trimming cost V 0 bases and J 9 bases, with 15 bases left between them. This CDR3 has 14 residues. Germline V CDR1 and CDR2: SGDLS, YYNGEE. CDR3 protein: CASSVGLLSEAQYF. The CDR3 DNA follows: TGTGCCAGCAGCGTAGGTCTCTTGTCGGAGGCCCAGTACTTC. Variable domain in full (rest from reference TRBV9 and TRBJ2-5): DSGVTQTPKHLITATGQRVTLRCSPRSGDLSVYWYQQSLDQGLQFLIQYYNGEERAKGNILERFSAQQFPDLHSELNLSSLELGDSALYFCASSVGLLSEAQYFGPGTRLLVL.

This clonotype came up many times. This chain links TRBV7-2 with TRBJ2-5, with a possible D match to TRBD1 (5 bases). The V end was cut by 5 bases, the J end by 4 bases, with 14 bases between. Germline V lookup: CDR1 SGHTA, CDR2 FQGNSA. The CDR3 has 14 amino acids. As DNA, the CDR3 is TGTGCCAGCAGCCGCCCAGGGTTCGGAGAGACCCAGTACTTC. This sequence encodes CASSRPGFGETQYF.

The chain has TRBV7-2 and TRBJ1-1, with D unclear. V was pared by 4 bases and J by 4 bases, with 10 bases between. Looked up from germline, CDR1 is SGHTA and CDR2 is FQGNSA. This CDR3 spans 13 amino acids. The CDR3 DNA reads TGTGCCAGCAGCTCCCTTGGACTCACTGAAGCTTTCTTT. Protein: CASSSLGLTEAFF. The whole variable domain, filled in from reference TRBV7-2 and TRBJ1-1, reads GAGVSQSPSNKVTEKGKDVELRCDPISGHTALYWYRQSLGQGLEFLIYFQGNSAPDKSGLPSDRFSAERTGGSVSTLTIQRTQQEDSAVYLCASSSLGLTEAFFGQGTRLTVV.

The table lists this clonotype with a few counts. The V gene is TRBV20-1, the J gene TRBJ1-6; perhaps TRBD1 as D (6 bases). V was cut by 6 bases and J by 10 bases, with 22 bases left in between. This CDR3 region has 15 residues. Germline values: CDR1 DFQATT, CDR2 SNEGSKA (reference sequence). CDR3 region: CSAPHRDNQWSPLHF. Written as DNA, the CDR3 is TGCAGTGCACCTCACCGGGACAATCAGTGGTCACCCCTCCACTTT.

This clonotype has a count of ten or more. The chain couples TRBV7-9 to TRBJ2-3, with TRBD1 matching 9 bases. This CDR3 region has 15 residues. V gave up 4 bases and J gave up 3 bases; unmatched junction bases: 5. Germline CDR1 is SEHNR and CDR2 is FQNEAQ (reference sequence). The CDR3 protein is CASSSGTGSTDTQYF. The CDR3 DNA reads TGTGCCAGCAGCTCCGGGACAGGGTCTACAGATACGCAGTATTTT. Based on the CDR3 plus reference TRBV7-9 and TRBJ2-3, the full variable domain is DTGVSQNPRHKITKRGQNVTFRCDPISEHNRLYWYRQTLGQGPEFLTYFQNEAQLEKSRLLSDRFSAERPKGSFSTLEIQRTEQGDSAMYLCASSSGTGSTDTQYFGPGTRLTVL.

The chain is built from TRBV3-1 and TRBJ2-7, with D perhaps TRBD1 (6 bases). Per the germline V gene, CDR1 is LGHDT and CDR2 is YNNKEL (reference sequence). The CDR3 contains 17 residues. The ends were cut back, 0 bases at V and 8 bases at J, with 23 bases in the middle. The CDR3, as DNA: TGTGCCAGCAGCCAAGATTTCGGGACATCTGGAGAAGTCCAGCAGTACTTC. Protein sequence: CASSQDFGTSGEVQQYF.

This clonotype has at least ten counts. The genes are TRBV2 and TRBJ2-7, with 9 positions matching TRBD2. J lost 5 bases, V lost 1 base, and 6 bases had no gene match. The CDR3 contains 15 residues. Germline V CDR1 and CDR2: SNHLY, FYNNEI. CDR3 sequence: CASSEVAGGLDEQYF. CDR3 in DNA: TGTGCCAGCAGTGAAGTTGCGGGGGGGCTAGACGAGCAGTACTTC.

This clonotype was picked up many times. This may be a read error: a much more frequent sequence differs by one nucleotide. V and J are TRBV6-6 and TRBJ2-4; 7 bases are shared with TRBD1. The trim removed 9 bases at V and 0 bases at J, leaving 14 bases unmatched. CDR1 is MNHNY, CDR2 SVGAGI, per germline (reference sequence). The CDR3 runs to 17 residues. The CDR3: CASRADRERLAKNIQYF. CDR3 in DNA: TGTGCCAGTAGAGCTGACAGGGAACGTCTAGCCAAAAACATTCAGTACTTC.

Regarding this clonotype: One end of the junction varies from germline; a read error may be responsible. The genes are TRBV6-2 or TRBV6-3 and TRBJ1-5; D gene unclear. CDR1 MNHEY and CDR2 SVGEGT come from the germline V gene. This CDR3 comprises 14 residues. CDR3 nucleotides: TGTGCTAGCAGTCAAAGGGTTAGCAATCAGCCCCAGCATTTT. The encoded protein is CASSQRVSNQPQHF.

This clonotype has a handful of counts. The rearrangement links TRBV5-1 to TRBJ2-1, with 10 bases that match TRBD1. Germline V gene lookup returns CDR1 SGHRS and CDR2 YFSETQ. This CDR3 has 15 residues. The V gene end was trimmed by 5 bases and the J gene end by 2 bases; junction bases not matched to a gene: 4. The CDR3 is CASRRTGGPYNEQFF. The CDR3 bases are TGCGCCAGCAGAAGGACAGGGGGGCCCTACAATGAGCAGTTCTTC.

This sequence joins TRBV4-3 and TRBJ1-4; possible D gene TRBD1, 5 bases. Germline V lookup: CDR1 LGHNA, CDR2 YSLEER. Trimming removed 0 bases at V and 8 bases at J, with 13 bases between. The CDR3 is 15 amino acids. The CDR3 DNA reads TGCGCCAGCAGCCAAGACAGTAGGGGTGGCGAAAAACTGTTTTTT. Protein sequence: CASSQDSRGGEKLFF.

The chain recombines TRBV14 with TRBJ1-4; D is unresolved. Looked up from germline, CDR1 is SGHDN and CDR2 is FVKESK. Trimming removed 1 base at V and 8 bases at J, with 8 bases between. CDR3 length: 13 amino acids. The CDR3 sequence is CASSQAGSEKLFF. The DNA of the CDR3 is TGTGCCAGCAGCCAAGCTGGATCGGAAAAACTGTTTTTT.

The gene calls are TRBV3-1 and TRBJ2-3; D ambiguous. The CDR3 totals 14 residues. V was cut by 5 bases and J by 4 bases, with 13 bases left in between. CDR1 is LGHDT, CDR2 YNNKEL, per germline (reference sequence). The CDR3 sequence is CASSYGLLADTQYF. The CDR3 DNA reads as TGTGCCAGCAGCTACGGCCTGTTAGCAGATACGCAGTATTTT.

This clonotype was counted between two and nine times. The chain recombines TRBV12-3 or TRBV12-4 with TRBJ2-3, with TRBD1 as a possible D gene (5 bases). CDR3 length: 17 residues. V lost 0 bases, J lost 4 bases, and 17 bases lay in between. CDR3 DNA: TGTGCCAGCAGTTTAGCGCTAGGGCAGGGATCCGCAGATACGCAGTATTTT. Amino acids: CASSLALGQGSADTQYF.

This clonotype was counted between two and nine times. V and J are TRBV7-9 and TRBJ2-3; weak D call: TRBD2 (6 bases). Germline assignment: CDR1 SEHNR and CDR2 FQNEAQ (reference sequence). Trimming took 4 bases from V and 2 from J, leaving 22 bases between them. The CDR3 runs to 18 residues. The CDR3 here is CASSSGRLPERVTDTQYF. The CDR3 nucleotides read TGTGCCAGCAGCTCAGGGAGGCTCCCTGAAAGGGTCACAGATACGCAGTATTTT.

The rearrangement joins TRBV28 to TRBJ2-7, with D hard to call. This CDR3 comprises 12 residues. Germline CDR1 MDHEN, CDR2 SYDVKM. V dropped 6 bases and J dropped 3 bases, with 9 bases sitting between them. The CDR3 is CASSVRGYEQYF. CDR3 nucleotides: TGTGCCAGCAGCGTCAGAGGCTACGAGCAGTACTTC.

This chain joins TRBV10-3 and TRBJ2-3; 8 bases fit TRBD2. Losses at the gene ends were 0 bases for V and 2 bases for J; bases not matched to a gene: 4. Per the germline V gene, CDR1 is ENHRY and CDR2 is SYGVKD. The CDR3 sequence is 16 residues long. The CDR3 region has the DNA TGTGCCATCAGTGAGTCACCTAGCGGGCCCACAGATACGCAGTATTTT. Translated, it gives CAISESPSGPTDTQYF.

This clonotype has a handful of counts. The CDR3 DNA reads as TGTGCCACCAGCAGAGATAGGACAGGGAGACGGTACGAGCAGTACTTC. This codes for CATSRDRTGRRYEQYF. The chain is built from TRBV15 and TRBJ2-7; 8 nucleotides match TRBD1. The CDR3 has 16 residues. Germline assignment: CDR1 LNHNV and CDR2 YYDKDF (reference sequence). The junction had 8 bases not matched to a gene; V was cut back by 0 bases and J by 4 bases.

This clonotype came up once. The junction does not match germline at one end; this may be a read error. The V gene is TRBV5-1, the J gene TRBJ2-5, with 13 bases lining up with TRBD2. The CDR3 spans 15 residues. The germline CDR1 and CDR2 sequences are SGHRS and YFSETQ. CDR3: CDSSPGLAGAETQYF. The CDR3 coding sequence is TGCGACAGCAGCCCTGGACTAGCGGGGGCAGAGACCCAGTACTTC. Full variable domain (outside the CDR3, taken from reference TRBV5-1 and TRBJ2-5): KAGVTQTPRYLIKTRGQQVTLSCSPISGHRSVSWYQQTPGQGLQFLFEYFSETQRNKGNFPGRFSGRQFSNSRSEMNVSTLELGDSALYLCDSSPGLAGAETQYFGPGTRLLVL.

This chain uses TRBV29-1 with TRBJ1-1; unclear D gene. The V end was cut by 4 bases, the J end by 0 bases, with 9 bases between. The germline V gene has CDR1 SQVTM and CDR2 ANQGSEA. The CDR3 has 13 amino acids. CDR3 sequence (DNA): TGCAGCGTTGGGAAGACCTTGAACACTGAAGCTTTCTTT. It translates to CSVGKTLNTEAFF.

This chain links TRBV7-9 with TRBJ2-3, with D tentatively TRBD1 (5 bases). This CDR3 has 15 residues. The V end was cut by 5 bases, the J end by 0 bases, with 12 bases between. Per germline, CDR1 SEHNR and CDR2 FQNEAQ (reference sequence). This CDR3 reads CASSPRDWSTDTQYF. The CDR3 DNA sequence: TGTGCCAGCAGCCCCAGGGATTGGAGCACAGATACGCAGTATTTT.

Here the CDR3 reads CASYETGGAETQYF. The CDR3 DNA follows: TGTGCCAGCTACGAGACAGGGGGCGCAGAGACCCAGTACTTC. The chain carries TRBV18 and TRBJ2-5; 10 nucleotides agree with TRBD1. CDR3 length: 14 residues. Germline V gene lookup returns CDR1 KGHSH and CDR2 LQKENI. With 7 bases clipped from V and 4 bases from J, the junction kept 6 bases outside the gene matches.

This sequence joins TRBV20-1 and TRBJ2-2; possible D gene TRBD2, 6 bases. The ends were cut back, 6 bases at V and 0 bases at J, with 11 bases in the middle. The CDR3 contains 14 residues. Germline assignment: CDR1 DFQATT and CDR2 SNEGSKA (reference sequence). The CDR3 loop reads CSAVGGTNTGELFF. The CDR3 DNA reads TGCAGTGCGGTCGGCGGGACGAACACCGGGGAGCTGTTTTTT.